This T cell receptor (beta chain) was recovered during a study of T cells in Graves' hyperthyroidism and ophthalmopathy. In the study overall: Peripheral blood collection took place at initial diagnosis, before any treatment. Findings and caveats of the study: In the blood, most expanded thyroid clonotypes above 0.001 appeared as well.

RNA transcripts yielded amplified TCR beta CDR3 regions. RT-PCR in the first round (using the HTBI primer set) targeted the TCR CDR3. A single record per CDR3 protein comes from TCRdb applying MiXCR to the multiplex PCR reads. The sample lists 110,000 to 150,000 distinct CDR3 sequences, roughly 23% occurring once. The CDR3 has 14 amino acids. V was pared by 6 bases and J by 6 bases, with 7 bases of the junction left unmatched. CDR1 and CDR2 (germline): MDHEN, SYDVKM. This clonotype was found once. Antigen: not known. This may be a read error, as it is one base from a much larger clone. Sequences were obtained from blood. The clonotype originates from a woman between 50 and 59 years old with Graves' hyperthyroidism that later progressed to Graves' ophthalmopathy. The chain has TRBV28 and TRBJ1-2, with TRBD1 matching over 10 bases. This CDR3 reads CASRGTGDLDGYTF. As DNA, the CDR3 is TGTGCCAGCAGGGGGACAGGGGATTTGGATGGCTACACCTTC.